This T cell receptor (beta chain) was captured in a study of blood T cell repertoires in COVID-19. As for the study in general: T cells, B-cell-depleted T cells, or PBMCs supplied cDNA or gDNA.

Patients from Seattle were sampled longitudinally, starting during active infection. This CDR3 spans 13 amino acids. Trimming took 6 bases from V and 3 from J; bases not matched to a gene: 5. Germline V gene lookup returns CDR1 ENHRY and CDR2 SYGVKD. Original methodology: Reference gene primers were amplified, and this amplification served to estimate nucleated cell counts. Only in-frame clones appear in the TCRdb table, and some are missing; sequencing was by immunoSEQ multiplex PCR. The V and J calls and the clone size are those of that table, but D and trimming were determined from the DNA. The sample lists hundreds of thousands of clones; around nine tenths were seen once.

V and J are TRBV10-3 and TRBJ2-7; 7 bases are a match to TRBD1. Sequences were obtained from peripheral blood. The TCR comes from a woman aged 70-85 years with COVID-19, enrolled during active disease. The CDR3 DNA follows: TGTGCCATCAGAATAGACAGGGTCTACGAGCAGTACTTC. It yields the protein CAIRIDRVYEQYF.